The 32 T cell receptor beta chains in this list originate from one sample, sequenced in a study of OX40 agonist ivuxolimab in advanced cancers. The method was immunoSEQ multiplex PCR; TCRdb's version includes in-frame clones alone and lacks a portion of them. The profile shows 55,000 to 70,000 clones, roughly 85% of them singletons. The sequencing used CD4+ or CD8+ T cells sorted from blood, collected in a trial of the OX40 agonist ivuxolimab. Source of these receptors: an adult with an advanced solid tumor such as melanoma, head and neck, liver or kidney cancer.

The chain uses TRBV27 and TRBJ2-7; possibly TRBD1 for D (5 bases). V shed 0 bases and J shed 5 bases, with 11 bases lying between them. This CDR3 has 14 amino acids. Germline V lookup: CDR1 MNHEY, CDR2 SMNVEV (reference sequence). CDR3 amino acids: CASSLSQGRNEQYF. The CDR3 coding sequence is TGTGCCAGCAGTTTATCCCAGGGTAGAAACGAGCAGTACTTC.

This clone was detected only a few times. The chain is built from TRBV6-4 and TRBJ2-6; 8 bases fit TRBD1. This CDR3 comprises 20 residues. The germline V gene has CDR1 MRHNA and CDR2 SNTAGT. The V and J ends lost 0 bases and 0 bases, in that order; junction bases with no gene match: 10. The CDR3 loop reads CASSDSYGRGLTSGANVLTF. In DNA, the CDR3 is TGTGCCAGCAGTGACTCGTACGGCAGGGGGCTGACCTCTGGGGCCAACGTCCTGACTTTC.

This rearrangement joins TRBV2 to TRBJ2-3; 7 bases line up with TRBD2. Germline V gene lookup returns CDR1 SNHLY and CDR2 FYNNEI. J gave up 2 bases and V 4 bases, and 3 bases lay outside the gene matches. The CDR3 sequence is 14 residues long. For the CDR3, the DNA is TGTGCCAGCAGTGCCCTAGCGGTCACAGATACGCAGTATTTT. Its protein product is CASSALAVTDTQYF.

The rearrangement joins TRBV6-5 to TRBJ2-7; TRBD2 matches 11 bases. The CDR3 is made up of 14 amino acids. Trimming removed 10 bases from V and 2 bases from J; junction bases left unmatched: 7. Per the germline V gene, CDR1 is MNHEY and CDR2 is SVGAGI. In nucleotides, the CDR3 is TGTGCCACCGAAAGGACTAGCGGGCCCTACGAGCAGTACTTC. The encoded protein is CATERTSGPYEQYF.

The chain carries TRBV5-4 and TRBJ1-1, with TRBD1 matching 9 bases. The CDR3 totals 16 residues. The germline CDR1 and CDR2 sequences are SGHNT and YYREEE (reference sequence). V shed 4 bases and J 4 bases; nucleotides not matched to a gene: 11. The CDR3 here is CASSTDRGLKVTEAFF. As DNA, the CDR3 is TGTGCCAGCAGCACGGACAGGGGACTAAAGGTCACTGAAGCTTTCTTT.

This rearrangement joins TRBV7-2 to TRBJ2-1, with a possible D match to TRBD1 (6 bases). Per germline, CDR1 SGHTA and CDR2 FQGNSA. This CDR3 spans 17 amino acids. Between the trimmed V and J ends, which lost 4 bases and 3 bases, there was a span of 19 bases. The CDR3 DNA reads TGTGCCAGCAGCTCCCAGGACCAGGGGCGGGTCTACAATGAGCAGTTCTTC. This codes for CASSSQDQGRVYNEQFF.

This chain joins TRBV14 and TRBJ1-3; D is undetermined. CDR1 is SGHDN, CDR2 FVKESK, per germline. Trimming shortened V by 3 bases and J by 4 bases, and 16 bases separated the two germline ends. The CDR3 has 16 residues. The CDR3: CASSQVALRSGNTIYF. The CDR3 DNA sequence: TGTGCCAGCAGCCAGGTCGCACTTCGGAGCGGAAACACCATATATTTT.

This clone was found a few times. V is TRBV7-6 and J is TRBJ2-1; D call uncertain. CDR1 is SGHVS and CDR2 is FNYEAQ in the germline V gene. The CDR3 is made up of 12 amino acids. Trimming left V 5 bases short and J 10 bases short, with 12 bases between. The CDR3 region is CASSLNREEQFF. The CDR3 nucleotides read TGTGCCAGCAGCCTAAACCGAGAGGAGCAGTTCTTC. Full variable domain (remainder filled in from reference TRBV7-6 and TRBJ2-1): GAGVSQSPRYKVTKRGQDVALRCDPISGHVSLYWYRQALGQGPEFLTYFNYEAQQDKSGLPNDRFSAERPEGSISTLTIQRTEQRDSAMYRCASSLNREEQFFGPGTRLTVL.

The rearrangement uses TRBV19 and TRBJ2-7; 11 bases line up with TRBD1. J gave up 4 bases and V 6 bases, and 2 bases lay outside the gene matches. CDR1 LNHDA and CDR2 SQIVND come from the germline V gene (reference sequence). The CDR3 covers 13 residues. The DNA for the CDR3 is TGTGCCAGTAGGGACAGGGGGCTTTACGAGCAGTACTTC. The encoded protein is CASRDRGLYEQYF.

The genes are TRBV9 and TRBJ1-6; D gene uncertain. The germline CDR1 and CDR2 sequences are SGDLS and YYNGEE. The V end was cut by 0 bases, the J end by 7 bases, with 11 bases between. The CDR3 is 15 amino acids. In DNA, the CDR3 is TGTGCCAGCAGCGTAGGGCGGGGTGGGAATTCACCCCTCCACTTT. This codes for CASSVGRGGNSPLHF.

This clone occurred once. The V call is TRBV7-2, the J call TRBJ2-1; D ambiguous. The CDR3 sequence is 15 residues long. The germline V gene has CDR1 SGHTA and CDR2 FQGNSA. The V gene lost 4 bases and the J gene lost 6 bases, with 16 bases spanning the gap. In DNA, the CDR3 is TGTGCCAGCAGCTCAACTACACCCCACTTCAATGAGCAGTTCTTC. It codes for CASSSTTPHFNEQFF.

V gene TRBV27 combines with J gene TRBJ2-5, with D perhaps matching TRBD2 (6 bases). Germline V gene lookup returns CDR1 MNHEY and CDR2 SMNVEV (reference sequence). Between the trimmed V and J ends, which lost 5 bases and 1 base, there was a span of 11 bases. The CDR3 runs 14 residues. CDR3 sequence reads: CASSAHSGQETQYF. As DNA, the CDR3 is TGTGCCAGCAGTGCCCATAGCGGCCAAGAGACCCAGTACTTC.

The chain recombines TRBV10-2 with TRBJ2-1; D unclear. V lost 0 bases and J 0 bases, leaving 6 bases between the germline ends. The CDR3 has 15 amino acids. Germline V gene data show CDR1 as WSHSY and CDR2 as SAAADI. The CDR3 DNA reads TGCGCCAGCAGTGAGTCAGTCCGCTCCTACAATGAGCAGTTCTTC. Amino acids: CASSESVRSYNEQFF.

This chain links TRBV13 with TRBJ1-6, with D possibly being TRBD1 (6 bases). The V end was cut by 5 bases, the J end by 7 bases, with 27 bases between. This CDR3 comprises 19 residues. Germline-derived CDR1 and CDR2 are PRHDT and FYEKMQ (reference sequence). The CDR3 bases are TGTGCCAGCAGCCGCGGGGCCTCTACAGGGTTCCCGTTCAATTCACCCCTCCACTTT. Encoded protein: CASSRGASTGFPFNSPLHF.

In this sample, this clone turned up once. Other nucleotide sequences in the sample specify the same CDR3. This chain links TRBV6-1 with TRBJ2-5; 7 bases align to TRBD2. CDR3 length: 14 amino acids. Trimming at V came to 1 base and at J to 5 bases, leaving 4 bases not matched to a gene. Germline V gene lookup returns CDR1 MNHNS and CDR2 SASEGT. The CDR3 sequence: CASSEGGGRETQYF. DNA of the CDR3: TGTGCCAGCAGTGAAGGGGGGGGAAGGGAGACCCAGTACTTC.

The rearrangement joins TRBV30 to TRBJ1-1, with D tentatively TRBD1 (6 bases). V was trimmed by 0 bases and J by 1 base, leaving 6 bases between them. Germline V CDR1 and CDR2: GTSNPN, SVGIG (reference sequence). The CDR3 covers 13 residues. The CDR3 coding sequence is TGTGCCTGGAGTGTACAGGGGAACACTGAAGCTTTCTTT. It translates to CAWSVQGNTEAFF.

The chain uses TRBV5-8 and TRBJ2-5; D is unresolved. The length of the CDR3 is 16 residues. V was trimmed by 0 bases and J by 7 bases, leaving 19 bases between them. Germline V gene data show CDR1 as SGHTS and CDR2 as YDEGEE. For the CDR3, the DNA is TGTGCCAGCAGCTTGGGAGCCAGGCCGACCAGCCGGACCCAGTACTTC. It translates to CASSLGARPTSRTQYF.

The CDR3 region has the DNA TGTGCCAGCAGCGCCGGAACAGACGTCTATGGCTACACCTTC. Translation gives CASSAGTDVYGYTF. This chain links TRBV9 with TRBJ1-2; D is uncertain. This CDR3 has 14 residues. Trimming stripped 3 bases from V and 4 bases from J, with 13 bases between. CDR1 and CDR2 (germline): SGDLS, YYNGEE.

The V call is TRBV28, the J call TRBJ1-2, with TRBD1 matching 8 bases. V shed 4 bases and J 8 bases; nucleotides not matched to a gene: 3. The CDR3 totals 12 residues. Germline CDR1 and CDR2: MDHEN and SYDVKM. CDR3 bases: TGTGCCAGCAGTTCCTGGACAGGGGGCTACACCTTC. This gives the protein CASSSWTGGYTF.

The chain has TRBV5-1 and TRBJ2-7; D gene uncertain. This CDR3 contains 11 residues. V was cut by 3 bases and J by 1 base, with 2 bases left in between. Germline V gene data show CDR1 as SGHRS and CDR2 as YFSETQ. CDR3 loop: CASSSSYEQYF. The CDR3 nucleotides read TGCGCCAGCAGCTCTTCCTACGAGCAGTACTTC.

Of note for this clone: Other DNA sequences from this sample encode an identical CDR3 as well. V usage is TRBV5-1 and J usage is TRBJ1-2, with D possibly being TRBD1 (6 bases). CDR1 and CDR2 from the germline V gene are SGHRS and YFSETQ. The CDR3 runs to 12 residues. V was cut by 0 bases and J by 7 bases, with 7 bases left in between. CDR3 loop: CASSLGQAGYTF. The CDR3 DNA follows: TGCGCCAGCAGCTTGGGACAGGCTGGCTACACCTTC.

The rearrangement uses TRBV9 and TRBJ2-3; D not certain. The CDR3 covers 15 residues. Germline loops: CDR1 SGDLS, CDR2 YYNGEE. V lost 0 bases, J lost 3 bases, and 11 bases lay in between. The CDR3 loop is CASSVEPRWTDTQYF. The CDR3 coding sequence is TGTGCCAGCAGCGTAGAACCCAGGTGGACAGATACGCAGTATTTT.

The chain combines TRBV5-1 with TRBJ2-1, with TRBD2 matching 14 bases. The V segment lost 3 bases and the J segment 7 bases; nucleotides outside the gene matches: 9. The CDR3 loop spans 17 amino acids. The germline V gene has CDR1 SGHRS and CDR2 YFSETQ. The CDR3 DNA follows: TGCGCCAGCAGCTCGACTAGCGGGAGGGCCCGGGGAAATGAGCAGTTCTTC. Translated, it gives CASSSTSGRARGNEQFF.

This sequence joins TRBV11-1 and TRBJ2-7, with 7 bases lining up with TRBD1. V shed 3 bases and J 0 bases; nucleotides not matched to a gene: 5. The germline CDR1 and CDR2 sequences are SGHAT and FQDESV (reference sequence). The CDR3 spans 15 residues. CDR3 nucleotides: TGTGCCAGCAGCTTCGACAGGGCGTTCTCCTACGAGCAGTACTTC. Protein sequence: CASSFDRAFSYEQYF.

The V and J genes are TRBV18 and TRBJ1-5; TRBD1 might be the D (5 bases). The CDR3 extends over 14 amino acids. Per the germline V gene, CDR1 is KGHSH and CDR2 is LQKENI. Trimming took off 3 bases at V and 4 bases at J, with 10 bases between the two ends. CDR3 residues: CASSPRGGNQPQHF. In nucleotides, the CDR3 is TGTGCCAGCTCACCCCGGGGGGGAAATCAGCCCCAGCATTTT.

This clone appeared a single time. The chain carries TRBV6-1 and TRBJ2-3; possible D gene TRBD2, 5 bases. Germline CDR1 MNHNS, CDR2 SASEGT. Deletions cut 8 bases from V and 2 bases from J, with 8 bases between. This CDR3 contains 12 residues. The DNA of the CDR3 is TGTGCCAGCGCCGGGGACACAGATACGCAGTATTTT. Its protein is CASAGDTDTQYF.

V and J are TRBV7-9 and TRBJ1-1; possibly TRBD1 for D (5 bases). The CDR3 is made up of 13 amino acids. V shed 10 bases and J shed 3 bases, with 15 bases lying between them. CDR1 SEHNR and CDR2 FQNEAQ come from the germline V gene (reference sequence). Here the CDR3 reads CAIVTGTHTEAFF. DNA for the CDR3: TGTGCCATCGTAACAGGTACTCACACTGAAGCTTTCTTT.

The genes are TRBV6-1 and TRBJ1-2; no definite D call. Germline CDR1 and CDR2: MNHNS and SASEGT. With 1 base removed from V and 4 bases from J, the gap between germline ends came to 10 bases. The CDR3 covers 14 residues. CDR3 nucleotides: TGTGCCAGCAGTGAAGGATTTAAGGGCTATGGCTACACCTTC. This sequence encodes CASSEGFKGYGYTF.

This chain joins TRBV15 and TRBJ2-1; D unresolved. The CDR3 is 15 residues long. Trimming took 4 bases from V and 4 from J, leaving 14 bases between them. Germline lookup yields CDR1 LNHNV and CDR2 YYDKDF (reference sequence). The CDR3 DNA follows: TGTGCCACCAGCACCCCTCCACCGAATTACAATGAGCAGTTCTTC. Translation gives CATSTPPPNYNEQFF. The full variable domain, its missing parts supplied by reference TRBV15 and TRBJ2-1, is DAMVIQNPRYQVTQFGKPVTLSCSQTLNHNVMYWYQQKSSQAPKLLFHYYDKDFNNEADTPDNFQSRRPNTSFCFLDIRSPGLGDTAMYLCATSTPPPNYNEQFFGPGTRLTVL.

The chain combines TRBV25-1 with TRBJ1-4; TRBD1 aligns across 7 bases. V shed 0 bases, J shed 8 bases, and the junction held 6 bases outside the gene matches. This CDR3 has 15 amino acids. CDR1 and CDR2 (germline): MGHDK, SYGVNS. The CDR3 DNA is TGTGCCAGCAGTGAATATGACAGGGAATTAGAAAAACTGTTTTTT. Encoded protein: CASSEYDRELEKLFF.

This clone turned up a few times. This chain links TRBV2 with TRBJ2-7, with D possibly being TRBD2 (5 bases). CDR3 size: 12 residues. V lost 4 bases and J lost 4, with 8 bases in between. Germline CDR1 reads SNHLY; CDR2 reads FYNNEI. The CDR3 DNA is TGTGCCAGCAGTGTAGGGAGATACGAGCAGTACTTC. Protein sequence: CASSVGRYEQYF. Drawing the rest from reference TRBV2 and TRBJ2-7, the complete variable domain is EPEVTQTPSHQVTQMGQEVILRCVPISNHLYFYWYRQILGQKVEFLVSFYNNEISEKSEIFDDQFSVERPDGSNFTLKIRSTKLEDSAMYFCASSVGRYEQYFGPGTRLTVT.

The chain combines TRBV12-5 with TRBJ1-6; TRBD1 agrees at 7 bases. Trimming at V came to 3 bases and at J to 6 bases, leaving 2 bases not matched to a gene. The germline V gene encodes CDR1 LGHNT and CDR2 FRNRAP. The CDR3 runs to 14 residues. CDR3 nucleotide sequence: TGTGCTAGTGGTTTAGGACAGGCTAATTCACCCCTCCACTTT. Translated, it gives CASGLGQANSPLHF.